This TCR beta chain was documented in a study of regulatory T cells in long-lasting Graves disease (dated by TCRdb to about 2021). In the study overall: Antithyroid drugs had been taken for less than 3 months by newly diagnosed Graves' disease patients. This study used TCR sequencing and RNA sequencing of peripheral blood to compare persistent Graves' disease patients against newly diagnosed Graves' disease patients. A total of about 35 samples underwent TCR sequencing, from around 13 patients with persistent Graves' disease and some 20 patients with newly diagnosed Graves' disease. The study was registered as a clinical trial and conducted in China. The paper as a whole reports these results and caveats: Preferential use of TRBV28, TRBJ1-2 and TRBJ2-5 was observed in persistent disease, whereas TRBV20-1 and TRBJ2-1 were favored in newly diagnosed disease. Patients with persistent disease shared more public clonotypes (approximately 2,500) than newly diagnosed patients did (more than 900). Compared with newly diagnosed patients, persistent Graves' disease patients had lower TCR Shannon entropy and fewer highly expanded clones, which suggests clonal expansion. The authors acknowledged the small sample size as a limitation that may reduce accuracy. Only the TCR beta chain was sequenced and analyzed. Because the primary lesion, thyroid tissue, could not be accessed, the study looked at peripheral blood alone.

Library construction relied on multiplex PCR. The sequencing machine was an Illumina HiSeq 4000. iRepertoire HTBI primers and Arm-PCR amplification of CDR3 regions were used to construct TCR beta libraries. Before sequencing, the PCR products went through gel purification. Per the authors' processing: Gene usage analysis of CDR3 amino acid clonotypes relied on the 62 TRBV and around 13 TRBJ segments identified across samples. COPE and FqMerger were used to merge the filtered high-quality paired reads into contigs. BLAST was used to align contigs to IMGT TRBV, TRBD and TRBJ reference genes, with CDR3 defined following IMGT. Any clonotype with a frequency above 0.1% was classified as a highly expanded clone. Shannon entropy served as the measure of repertoire diversity, while the Gini coefficient captured V-J evenness. A clonotype found in more than one individual was treated as public. TCRdb trimmed public reads at Q25 via fastp, called clones via MiXCR and kept in-frame beta chains. Each entry merges the rows of one CDR3 protein and shows their most common DNA and genes. These V and J calls originate from TCRdb's pipeline instead of the authors' own analysis. Recorded for this sample are roughly 530,000 distinct CDR3 sequences; roughly 15% of them occurred a single time. Of the sample, 20% to 25% is held by the ten largest clones.

The sample's time point label, in plain terms: newly diagnosed GD, antithyroid drugs for less than 3 months. For both TCR sequencing and RNA sequencing, RNA was extracted from PBMCs using TRIzol. The diagnosis of Graves' disease was made according to American Thyroid Association guidelines. Recruitment of patients was carried out at an endocrinology department in Xi'an, China. Each patient gave about 9.1 milliliters of peripheral blood, collected in an EDTA anticoagulant tube. PBMCs were isolated by Ficoll Paque Plus density gradient separation without further T cell sorting. An Agilent 2100 Bioanalyzer and agarose gel were used to check RNA quality, while a NanoDrop 2000 measured RNA concentration. CDR1 and CDR2, looked up from the germline V gene (reference sequence), are GTSNPN and SVGIG. The CDR3 has 15 amino acids, counting the end cysteine and phenylalanine. Only the CDR3 DNA is retained, 45 bases long and in frame from the first base. At the junction V is shortened by 4 bases and J by 5 bases, with 15 bases in between.

The table lists this clonotype with a few counts. No cognate antigen has been identified for it. The input lacks base qualities; no much larger clone sits a single base away. The same sample was also used in a study of T cells in Graves' hyperthyroidism and ophthalmopathy. That second report states: A patient counted as having stable Graves' hyperthyroidism if no progression to ophthalmopathy occurred over 18 months of follow-up. Hyperthyroidism patients were aged 18 to 65 years and newly diagnosed, with disease duration of less than 2 months. The study excluded patients with uncontrolled infections, other autoimmune diseases, pregnancy or lactation. Diagnoses were established on the basis of clinical symptoms, serum thyroxine and TRAb, thyroid ultrasound, and orbital computed tomography. The TCR CDR3 was subjected to a first round of RT-PCR using the HTBI primer set and the Qiagen OneStep RT-PCR kit. Most expanded thyroid clonotypes (frequency above 0.001) were also found in blood, which suggests that blood repertoires may mirror thyroid immune responses. In cross-validation, a model built on a 13 V-J signature told ophthalmopathy apart from stable hyperthyroidism with approximately 91% sensitivity and about 81% specificity, and in testing the same model reached 80%/75%. In validation, the model predicted progression to ophthalmopathy with just under 71% sensitivity and around 72% specificity, a median of about 6 months before onset. TCR V-J signatures able to tell the groups apart were searched for in a discovery cohort of around 95 patients, of whom 40 to 45 had Graves' ophthalmopathy and 55 to 65 had stable Graves' hyperthyroidism. Prospective prediction of ophthalmopathy was tested in an independent validation cohort consisting of some 19 hyperthyroidism patients and around 16 patients who later progressed to ophthalmopathy. The approximately 90 discovery patients were divided at random into training and test sets in a 7:3 ratio. In more than five Graves' hyperthyroidism patients, the study also compared T-cell repertoires from thyroid tissue with T-cell repertoires from blood. Following sampling, methimazole starting at 30 mg daily was given to hyperthyroidism patients, and high-dose intravenous methylprednisolone was given to ophthalmopathy patients. The libraries were constructed in a second round of multiplex PCR and then size-selected and purified. The libraries were sequenced on an Illumina HiSeq2000 using paired-end 100 bp reads. Raw data were processed with SOAPnuke, discarding reads with adapters, uncalled bases, mean Phred below 15, or no exact constant-primer or identifier match. High-quality paired reads were merged using COPE v1.2.5, and each unique nucleotide sequence was defined as a clonotype. Clonotypes were aligned to IMGT TRBV, TRBD and TRBJ reference segments using MiTCR v1.1. The analysis was restricted to V-J combinations with a frequency above 0.0001, which together covered 99% to 99.2% of the repertoires. A TCS score was defined as the ratio between F50 (clonal expansion) and ExV (chaos), using BLOSUM62-based TCRdist between CDR3 peptides within each V-J. Welch's t-statistics and random forest reduced fewer than 550 V-J features to under 15, which were used in a naive Bayes classifier (R e1071). No statistical method was used to set the sample size in advance, and investigators knew the group allocation. The paper reports TCR Vbeta CDR3 sequencing of approximately 140 peripheral blood samples: under 45 ophthalmopathy, about 75 hyperthyroidism and around 17 progressor patients.

This sample comprised peripheral blood mononuclear cells (PBMCs), obtained at new diagnosis, from a patient treated with antithyroid drugs. The receptor was derived from a woman aged 35-65 years with Graves disease. Donor details come from another sample of the same person, matched by shared clones. The V gene is TRBV30 and the J gene is TRBJ1-6; TRBD1 could be the D gene, as 5 bases match. Here the CDR3 is given as CAWKPTTVNNSPLHF. DNA sequence: TGTGCCTGGAAGCCTACGACAGTCAATAATTCACCCCTCCACTTT.